This TCR beta chain was captured in a study of blood T cell repertoires in COVID-19. Study as a whole: The samples span acute and convalescent COVID-19 from the United States, Italy and Spain.

Original processing notes: Nucleated cell counts were estimated from reference gene primer amplification. This table comes from immunoSEQ multiplex PCR, and its TCRdb copy is limited to in-frame clones, with some not included. From that table come the V and J calls and clone size; the DNA was used to work out D and trimming. The table has 54,000 or so clones, over 75% seen once. Input material: peripheral blood. The sequence came from a man aged 50 to 59 with active COVID-19.

This chain's CDR3 is CASSQDPTGSRAQYF. The CDR3 DNA reads as TGCGCCAGCAGCCAAGACCCGACTGGTTCACGAGCGCAGTACTTC. J is TRBJ2-7 and V is TRBV4-3; D call uncertain. Trimming took 0 bases from V and 9 from J, leaving 18 bases between them. Germline V gives CDR1 LGHNA, CDR2 YSLEER. This CDR3 region has 15 residues.